This TCR beta chain was identified during a study of T cell responses to AZD1222 COVID-19 vaccine. Assay: immunoSEQ multiplex PCR; the TCRdb copy retains only in-frame clones and omits some. The data hold 110,000 to 150,000 clones, with 90% to 95% observed a single time. This clone was detected once. V was pared by 7 bases and J by 1 base, with 12 bases of the junction left unmatched. CDR3 length: 16 amino acids. Germline values: CDR1 ENHRY, CDR2 SYGVKD. Sequencing used peripheral blood, obtained on day 0 of AZD1222 vaccination. The sequence came from an adult in good health. The rearrangement uses TRBV10-3 and TRBJ2-5; 7 bases align to TRBD1. This CDR3 reads CAITEGKGQPQETQYF. The DNA for the CDR3 is TGTGCCATCACCGAAGGGAAGGGACAGCCCCAAGAGACCCAGTACTTC.